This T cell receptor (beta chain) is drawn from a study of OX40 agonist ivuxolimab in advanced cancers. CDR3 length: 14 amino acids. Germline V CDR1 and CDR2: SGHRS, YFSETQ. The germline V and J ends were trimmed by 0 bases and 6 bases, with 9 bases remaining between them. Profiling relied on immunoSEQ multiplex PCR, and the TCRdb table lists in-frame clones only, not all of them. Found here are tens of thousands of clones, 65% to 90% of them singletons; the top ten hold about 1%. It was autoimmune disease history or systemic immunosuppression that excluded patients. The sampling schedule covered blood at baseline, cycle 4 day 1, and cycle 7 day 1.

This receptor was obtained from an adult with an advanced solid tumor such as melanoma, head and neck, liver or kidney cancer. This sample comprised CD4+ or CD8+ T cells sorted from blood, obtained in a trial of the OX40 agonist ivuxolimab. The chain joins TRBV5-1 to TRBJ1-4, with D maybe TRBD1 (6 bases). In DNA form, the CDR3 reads TGCGCCAGCAGCTTGGAGGCAGGGGATGAAAAACTGTTTTTT. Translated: CASSLEAGDEKLFF.